This T cell receptor beta chain was retrieved from a study of shared T cell receptors in the human thymus. The CDR3 spans 18 residues. Germline lookup yields CDR1 MNHEY and CDR2 SMNVEV (reference sequence). V was clipped by 4 bases and J by 2 bases, with 24 bases between them. TCRdb's table, derived via immunoSEQ multiplex PCR, lists solely in-frame clones and lacks some. Among over 350,000 clones, 85% to 95% were seen once, and the ten largest hold about 0.02%. The sample was thymocytes. The V gene is TRBV27, the J gene TRBJ2-7, with D perhaps matching TRBD1 (5 bases). This receptor was identified in a human donor. CDR3 sequence reads: CASSYLAVAGRLTYEQYF. In DNA form, the CDR3 reads TGTGCCAGCAGTTACCTGGCCGTTGCAGGGCGCTTAACCTACGAGCAGTACTTC.